The rows below give T cell receptor beta chains drawn from one sample of a study of blood T cell repertoires in COVID-19. Assay used: immunoSEQ multiplex PCR; TCRdb lists only in-frame clones, some missing. The sample shows roughly 220,000 clones, approximately 85% of them seen only once. The sequencing input was peripheral blood. The receptors shown here come from a middle-aged man who had recovered from COVID-19. CDR3s include the opening cysteine and the closing phenylalanine or tryptophan. D genes are given only for firm matches. Size tells how often a clone was seen (once, few, many) or the class of an expanded clone, and some rows leave it out.

>TRBV5-6|.|.|TRBJ2-5
TGTGCCAGCAGCTTTCGGAGCCAAGAGACCCAGTACTTC
CASSFRSQETQYF
>TRBV28|TRBD1|.|TRBJ1-1
TGTGCCAGCAGTGATAACAGGGGGCCTAAGAACACTGAAGCTTTCTTT
CASSDNRGPKNTEAFF
>TRBV5-4|TRBD2|.|TRBJ2-7
TGTGCCAGCAGCTTAGGACTAGAAATCTACGAGCAGTACTTC
CASSLGLEIYEQYF
>TRBV27|TRBD2|.|TRBJ2-3
TGTGCCAGCAGCCTAGCGGGAACTACTACCACAGATACGCAGTATTTT
CASSLAGTTTTDTQYF
>TRBV28|.|few|TRBJ1-5
TGTGCCAGCAGTTTACAACGGAATCAGCCCCAGCATTTT
CASSLQRNQPQHF
>TRBV18|TRBD1|.|TRBJ2-3
TGTGCCAGCTCACCACTTTCTAACACAGGGGATGGCACAGATACGCAGTATTTT
CASSPLSNTGDGTDTQYF
>TRBV28|.|.|TRBJ2-7
TGTGCCAGCAGTTTGTCCGGGTCGGGGATCTACGAGCAGTACTTC
CASSLSGSGIYEQYF
>TRBV6-5|.|.|TRBJ1-2
TGTGCCAGCAGTTACACGGGGGGCTATGGCTACACCTTC
CASSYTGGYGYTF
>TRBV7-9|TRBD1|once|TRBJ2-2
TGTGCCAGCAGCTTAGTACGGGGGACAGGGTCGACCGGGGAGCTGTTTTTT
CASSLVRGTGSTGELFF
>TRBV12-3/TRBV12-4|.|.|TRBJ1-2
TGTGCCAGCAGATCGACAGCAAGAGGTGGCTACACCTTC
CASRSTARGGYTF
>TRBV5-4|TRBD2|.|TRBJ2-2
TGTGCCAGCAGCCCCAACGGCGGGAGGTACGCCGGGGAGCTGTTTTTT
CASSPNGGRYAGELFF
>TRBV28|TRBD1|.|TRBJ2-7
TGTGCCAGCAGTCCCCCCGGGACAGGGGGATACGAGCAGTACTTC
CASSPPGTGGYEQYF
>TRBV28|.|.|TRBJ1-5
TGTGCCAGCAGCCAAATTGGGGGGGGATATCAGCCCCAGCATTTT
CASSQIGGGYQPQHF
>TRBV18|.|.|TRBJ2-5
TGTGCCAGCTCACCAAACATCGGGCAAGAGACCCAGTACTTC
CASSPNIGQETQYF
>TRBV10-2|.|.|TRBJ1-5
TGCGCCAGCAGTGTAATTTTTGACATTAGCAATCAGCCCCAGCATTTT
CASSVIFDISNQPQHF
>TRBV19|.|.|TRBJ1-6
TGTGCCAGTAGTCGGGGGAGGGAGACGCCCCTCCACTTT
CASSRGRETPLHF
>TRBV7-2|TRBD1|.|TRBJ1-5
TGTGCCAGCAGCTTAGTACAGGGGGCTAATCAGCCCCAGCATTTT
CASSLVQGANQPQHF
>TRBV2|TRBD1|.|TRBJ2-2
TGTGCCAGCAGTTCCCGACAGGGTAACACCGGGGAGCTGTTTTTT
CASSSRQGNTGELFF
>TRBV7-9|TRBD1|.|TRBJ2-5
TGTGCCAGCAGCTTAGACAGGGGAATCCAAGAGACCCAGTACTTC
CASSLDRGIQETQYF
>TRBV7-9|.|.|TRBJ2-1
TGTGCCGCGGAGAGGGGGAACTACAATGAGCAGTTCTTC
CAAERGNYNEQFF
>TRBV28|TRBD1|.|TRBJ2-4
TGTGCCAGCAGTACATACCTGGGACAGAGTACTATACATCTAGCCAAAAACATTCAGTACTTC
CASSTYLGQSTIHLAKNIQYF
>TRBV5-1|.|.|TRBJ2-7
TGCGCCAGCAGCTTGGGGGACGGGGGTTACGGGCAGTACTTC
CASSLGDGGYGQYF
>TRBV27|TRBD2|.|TRBJ2-3
TGTGCCAGCAGTCCCAGGACTAGCGGCACAGATACGCAGTATTTT
CASSPRTSGTDTQYF
>TRBV27|TRBD1|once|TRBJ1-5
TGTGCCAGCAGGCGGACAGGGGGTCAGCCCCAGCATTTT
CASRRTGGQPQHF
>TRBV7-2|TRBD2|.|TRBJ2-1
TGTGCCAGCAGCCACGGACTAGCCCTCAATGAGCAGTTCTTC
CASSHGLALNEQFF
>TRBV14|.|few|TRBJ2-7
TGTGCCAGCAGCCATTATATTACCTACGAGCAGTACTTC
CASSHYITYEQYF
>TRBV29-1|TRBD1|.|TRBJ1-2
TGCAGCGTTGCCTTAGGGACAGCTCTCTATGGGTCTGGCTACACCTTC
CSVALGTALYGSGYTF
>TRBV27|TRBD1|.|TRBJ2-4
TGTGCCAGCAGCAGACAGGGCGCATTAGCCAAAAACATTCAGTACTTC
CASSRQGALAKNIQYF
>TRBV29-1|TRBD1|.|TRBJ1-3
TGCAGCGTTGAAGGACAGGGACGGGGCACCATATATTTT
CSVEGQGRGTIYF
>TRBV27|.|.|TRBJ1-1
TGTGCCAGCAGTACCCCGACAGGAACTGAAGCTTTCTTT
CASSTPTGTEAFF
>TRBV30|.|.|TRBJ1-1
TGTGCCTGGAGGATAGCGGGACTGGGGAACACTGAAGCTTTCTTT
CAWRIAGLGNTEAFF
>TRBV6-5|.|.|TRBJ1-4
TGTGCCAGCAGTCCGTCGGGAGCAACTAATGAAAAACTGTTTTTT
CASSPSGATNEKLFF
>TRBV5-6|.|.|TRBJ1-6
TGTGCCAGCAGCTTGCTTCGGGGGAGAAATTCACCCCTCCACTTT
CASSLLRGRNSPLHF
>TRBV6-4|.|.|TRBJ2-3
TGTGCCAGCAGTCCCGGAGGGTCAGATACGCAGTATTTT
CASSPGGSDTQYF
>TRBV11-3|.|.|TRBJ1-1
TGTGCCAGCAGCTTAGCCCCCCGGACTGAAGCTTTCTTT
CASSLAPRTEAFF
>TRBV7-6|TRBD1|.|TRBJ2-7
TGTGCCAGCAGCCAGGACAGGGGGCGGTCCTACGAGCAGTACTTC
CASSQDRGRSYEQYF
>TRBV29-1|TRBD1|.|TRBJ2-1
TGCAGCGTAGGACAGGGGGCTTACAATGAGCAGTTCTTC
CSVGQGAYNEQFF
>TRBV6-4|.|few|TRBJ2-3
TGTGCCAGCAGTGACTCAAGCGGAGTCACAGATACGCAGTATTTT
CASSDSSGVTDTQYF
>TRBV28|.|.|TRBJ2-7
TGTGCCAGCAGATCTCCGGGACTTATTTTTGAGGAGCAGTACTTC
CASRSPGLIFEEQYF
>TRBV30|.|.|TRBJ2-7
TGTGCCTGGTCTTGGTTGGGCCACGAGCAGTACTTC
CAWSWLGHEQYF
>TRBV27|.|.|TRBJ2-2
TGTGCCAGCAGCCCCACCCCGAGGACAGTAACATTCGAGGAGCTGTTTTTT
CASSPTPRTVTFEELFF
>TRBV3-1/TRBV3-2|.|few|TRBJ2-4
TGTGCCAGCAGCCAAGACGCAATAACAGGGCCTAATAAAAACATTCAGTACTTC
CASSQDAITGPNKNIQYF
>TRBV6-5|TRBD2|.|TRBJ2-1
TGTGCCAGCAGGGGGACTAGCGGGGCGGAGCAGTTCTTC
CASRGTSGAEQFF
>TRBV11-3|.|.|TRBJ2-3
TGTGCCAGCAGCCCCTCAGGGGGCACAGATACGCAGTATTTT
CASSPSGGTDTQYF
>TRBV30|TRBD1|.|TRBJ1-5
TGTGCCTGGAGCCCGGGACAGGGCAGGCAGCCCCAGCATTTT
CAWSPGQGRQPQHF
>TRBV30|TRBD1|.|TRBJ1-4
TGTGCCTGGAGTAGGGGACAGCAGAATGAAAAACTGTTTTTT
CAWSRGQQNEKLFF
>TRBV4-2|TRBD2|.|TRBJ2-3
TGTGCCAGCAGCCAAGATCTAGCGGGAGCCGCTAGCACAGATACGCAGTATTTT
CASSQDLAGAASTDTQYF
>TRBV28|.|.|TRBJ1-5
TGTGCCAGCGCCGCCCTTCAGATTGGCAATCAGCCCCAGCATTTT
CASAALQIGNQPQHF
>TRBV3-1/TRBV3-2|.|.|TRBJ2-1
TGTGCCAGCAGCCAAGATCAGCGGAACAAGTTCTTC
CASSQDQRNKFF
>TRBV7-9|.|.|TRBJ2-7
TGTGCCAGCAGCTTAGGTAGATACGAGCAGTACTTC
CASSLGRYEQYF
>TRBV6-1|.|few|TRBJ2-3
TGTGCCAGCAGTGGAATACAGGGGCTAGCGGGTACCACAGATACGCAGTATTTT
CASSGIQGLAGTTDTQYF
>TRBV19|TRBD1|.|TRBJ2-7
TGTGCCAGTAGTACTGGACAGGGGACGACCTACGAGCAGTACTTC
CASSTGQGTTYEQYF
>TRBV19|.|.|TRBJ1-6
TGTGCCAGTAGTATCCGGGGGGAGGCTACTTCACCCCTCCACTTT
CASSIRGEATSPLHF
>TRBV9|TRBD2|.|TRBJ2-2
TGTGCCAGCAGTAGCGGGGGGGGGCAGACCGGGGAGCTGTTTTTT
CASSSGGGQTGELFF
>TRBV18|.|.|TRBJ1-1
TGTGCCAGCTCACCCGGACAGAACACTGAAGCTTTCTTT
CASSPGQNTEAFF
>TRBV2|TRBD1|.|TRBJ2-7
TGTGCCAGCAGTGGGGACAGGGGGCGGGAGCAGTACTTC
CASSGDRGREQYF